This TCR beta chain is from a study of T cell repertoires in cytomegalovirus infection. V lost 2 bases and J 3 bases, leaving 13 bases between the germline ends. This CDR3 has 15 residues. TCRdb re-derived calls from the reads in MiXCR, one entry per CDR3 protein. The table lists approximately 1,000,000 distinct CDR3 sequences, roughly 31% of them singletons. Regarding this clonotype: As yet, its antigen is unknown.

General study points: Across the ex vivo response, the dominant clonotypes were HLA-C-restricted CMV-specific TCR beta clonotypes.

The chain combines TRBV12-3 or TRBV12-4 with TRBJ2-5; D perhaps matches TRBD2 (5 bases). This sequence was found in a human donor in good health (CMV status not recorded). Some clones in this sample may be carry-over from other donors' samples. The source was cultured CD8+ T cells from PBMCs, collected from culture after CMV antigen stimulation. The CDR3 DNA reads TGTGCCAGCAGTTTATGGGGAGAGAGCAAAGAGACCCAGTACTTC. It codes for CASSLWGESKETQYF.